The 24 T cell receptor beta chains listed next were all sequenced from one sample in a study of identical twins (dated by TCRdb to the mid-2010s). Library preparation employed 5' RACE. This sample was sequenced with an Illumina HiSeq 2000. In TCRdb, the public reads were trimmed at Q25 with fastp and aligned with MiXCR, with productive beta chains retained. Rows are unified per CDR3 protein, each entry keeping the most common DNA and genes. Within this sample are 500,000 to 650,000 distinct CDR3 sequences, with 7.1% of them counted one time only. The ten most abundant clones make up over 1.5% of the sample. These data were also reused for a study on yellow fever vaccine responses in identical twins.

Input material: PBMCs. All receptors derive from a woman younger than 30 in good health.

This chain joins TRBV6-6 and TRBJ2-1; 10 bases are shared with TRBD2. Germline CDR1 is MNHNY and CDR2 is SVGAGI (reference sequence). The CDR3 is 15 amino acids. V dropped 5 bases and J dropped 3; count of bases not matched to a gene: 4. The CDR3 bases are TGTGCCAGCAGTACTAGCGGGGCCCTCTACAATGAGCAGTTCTTC. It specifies CASSTSGALYNEQFF.

The CDR3 loop reads CASNQEPWWKNTEAFF. As DNA, the CDR3 is TGTGCCAGCAACCAGGAACCGTGGTGGAAGAACACTGAAGCTTTCTTT. J is TRBJ1-1 and V is TRBV12-3 or TRBV12-4; no clear D. V was cut by 7 bases and J by 1 base, with 19 bases left in between. The CDR3 has 16 residues.

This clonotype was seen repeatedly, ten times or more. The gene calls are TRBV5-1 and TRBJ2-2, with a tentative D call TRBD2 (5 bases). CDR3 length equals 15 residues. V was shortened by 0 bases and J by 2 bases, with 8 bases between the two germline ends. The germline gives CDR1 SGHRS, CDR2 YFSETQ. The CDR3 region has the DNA TGCGCCAGCAGCTTGGTTGGGAGTAACACCGGGGAGCTGTTTTTT. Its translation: CASSLVGSNTGELFF.

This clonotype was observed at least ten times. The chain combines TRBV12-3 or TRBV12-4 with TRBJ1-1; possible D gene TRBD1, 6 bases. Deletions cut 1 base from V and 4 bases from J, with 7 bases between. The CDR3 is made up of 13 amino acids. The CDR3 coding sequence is TGTGCCAGCAGTTTAGTAGGGGGCACTGAAGCTTTCTTT. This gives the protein CASSLVGGTEAFF.

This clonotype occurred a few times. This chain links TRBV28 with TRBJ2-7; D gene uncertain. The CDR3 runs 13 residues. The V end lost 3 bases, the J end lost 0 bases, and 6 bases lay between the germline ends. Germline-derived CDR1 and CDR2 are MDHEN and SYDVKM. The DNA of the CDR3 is TGTGCCAGCAGTTTTATGGGCTCCTACGAGCAGTACTTC. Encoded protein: CASSFMGSYEQYF.

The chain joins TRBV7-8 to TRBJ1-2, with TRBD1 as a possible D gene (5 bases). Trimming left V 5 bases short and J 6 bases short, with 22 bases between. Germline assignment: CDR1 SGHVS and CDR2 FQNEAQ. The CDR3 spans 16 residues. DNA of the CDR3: TGTGCCAGCAGCATTCAGCTGGGGCAGGGCGGCGATGGCTACACCTTC. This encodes CASSIQLGQGGDGYTF.

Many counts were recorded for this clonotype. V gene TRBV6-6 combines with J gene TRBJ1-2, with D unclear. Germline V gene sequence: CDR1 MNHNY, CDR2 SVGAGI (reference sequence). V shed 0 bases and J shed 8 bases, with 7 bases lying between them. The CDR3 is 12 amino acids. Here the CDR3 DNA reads TGTGCCAGCAGTTACTCGAGAGAGGGCTACACCTTC. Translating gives CASSYSREGYTF.

The CDR3 protein is CASSLDGLTNEKLFF. The CDR3 bases are TGTGCCAGCAGTTTAGACGGACTAACTAATGAAAAACTGTTTTTT. The V gene is TRBV12-3 or TRBV12-4, the J gene TRBJ1-4; no definite D call. V lost 1 base and J 1 base, leaving 7 bases between the germline ends. The CDR3 sequence is 15 residues long.

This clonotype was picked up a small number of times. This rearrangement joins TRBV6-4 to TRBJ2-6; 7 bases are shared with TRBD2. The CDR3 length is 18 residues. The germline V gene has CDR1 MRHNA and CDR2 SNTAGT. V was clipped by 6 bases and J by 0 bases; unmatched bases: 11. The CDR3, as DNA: TGTGCCAGCAGCAAGCAGGGACGCGGGAGCTCTGGGGCCAACGTCCTGACTTTC. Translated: CASSKQGRGSSGANVLTF.

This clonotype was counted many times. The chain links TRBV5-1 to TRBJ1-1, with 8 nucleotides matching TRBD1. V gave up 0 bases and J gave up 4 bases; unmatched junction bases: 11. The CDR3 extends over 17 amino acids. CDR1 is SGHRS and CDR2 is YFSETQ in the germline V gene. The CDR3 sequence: CASSLAADRVRGTEAFF. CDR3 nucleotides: TGCGCCAGCAGCTTGGCTGCGGACAGGGTCCGAGGCACTGAAGCTTTCTTT.

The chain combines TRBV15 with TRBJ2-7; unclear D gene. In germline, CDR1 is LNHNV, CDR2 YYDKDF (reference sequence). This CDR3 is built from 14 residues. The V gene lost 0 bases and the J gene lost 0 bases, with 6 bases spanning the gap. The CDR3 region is CATSRDHNSYEQYF. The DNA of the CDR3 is TGTGCCACCAGCAGAGACCACAACTCCTACGAGCAGTACTTC.

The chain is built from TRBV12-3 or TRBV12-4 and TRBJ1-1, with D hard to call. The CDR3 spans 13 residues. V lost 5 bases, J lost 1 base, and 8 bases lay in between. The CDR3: CASSRAPNTEAFF. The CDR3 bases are TGTGCCAGCAGTCGGGCACCGAACACTGAAGCTTTCTTT.

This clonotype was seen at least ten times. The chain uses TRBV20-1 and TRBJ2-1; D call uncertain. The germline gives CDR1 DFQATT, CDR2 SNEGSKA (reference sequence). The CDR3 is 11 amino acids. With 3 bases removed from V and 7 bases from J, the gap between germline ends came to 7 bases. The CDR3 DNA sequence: TGCAGTGCTAGGTCGAGAAATGAGCAGTTCTTC. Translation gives CSARSRNEQFF.

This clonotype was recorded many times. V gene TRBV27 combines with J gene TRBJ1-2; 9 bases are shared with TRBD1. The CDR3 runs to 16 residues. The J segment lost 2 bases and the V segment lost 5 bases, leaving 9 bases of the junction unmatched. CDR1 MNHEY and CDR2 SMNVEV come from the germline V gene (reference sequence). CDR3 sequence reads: CASSAGTGLTNYGYTF. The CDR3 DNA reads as TGTGCCAGCAGTGCCGGGACAGGGCTCACAAACTATGGCTACACCTTC.

The CDR3 loop reads CSTIGTSAISYNEQFF. The CDR3 DNA reads as TGCAGTACTATAGGGACTAGCGCGATCTCCTACAATGAGCAGTTCTTC. The V gene is TRBV20-1, the J gene TRBJ2-1, with 10 nucleotides matching TRBD2. Germline values: CDR1 DFQATT, CDR2 SNEGSKA (reference sequence). V was clipped by 8 bases and J by 0 bases; unmatched bases: 10. The CDR3 runs 16 residues.

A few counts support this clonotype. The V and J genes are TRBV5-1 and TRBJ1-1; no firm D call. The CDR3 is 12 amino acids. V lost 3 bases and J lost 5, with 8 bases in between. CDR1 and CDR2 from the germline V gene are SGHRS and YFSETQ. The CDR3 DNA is TGCGCCAGCAGCTGGGTCGGAACTGAAGCTTTCTTT. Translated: CASSWVGTEAFF.

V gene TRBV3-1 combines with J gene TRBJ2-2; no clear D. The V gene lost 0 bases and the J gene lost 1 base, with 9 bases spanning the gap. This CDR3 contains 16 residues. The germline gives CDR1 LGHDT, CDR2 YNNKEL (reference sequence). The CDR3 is CASSQDRQLNTGELFF. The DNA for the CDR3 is TGTGCCAGCAGCCAAGACCGACAACTGAACACCGGGGAGCTGTTTTTT.

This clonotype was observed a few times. Here the CDR3 reads CASSPGRAGELFF. DNA for the CDR3: TGTGCCAGCAGTCCTGGACGGGCCGGGGAGCTGTTTTTT. The V gene is TRBV12-3 or TRBV12-4, the J gene TRBJ2-2; no clear D. The CDR3 contains 13 residues. V was shortened by 5 bases and J by 6 bases, with 10 bases between the two germline ends.

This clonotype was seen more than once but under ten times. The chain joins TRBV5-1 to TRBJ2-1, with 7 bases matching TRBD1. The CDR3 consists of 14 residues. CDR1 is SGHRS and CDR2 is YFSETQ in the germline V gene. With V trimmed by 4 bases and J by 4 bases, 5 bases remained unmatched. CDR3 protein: CASSNTQGYNEQFF. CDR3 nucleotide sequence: TGCGCCAGCAGCAACACACAGGGGTACAATGAGCAGTTCTTC.

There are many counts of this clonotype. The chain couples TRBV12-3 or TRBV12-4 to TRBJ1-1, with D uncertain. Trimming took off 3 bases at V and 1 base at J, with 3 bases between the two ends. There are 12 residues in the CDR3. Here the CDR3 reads CASSFGNTEAFF. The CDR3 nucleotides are TGTGCCAGCAGTTTTGGGAACACTGAAGCTTTCTTT.

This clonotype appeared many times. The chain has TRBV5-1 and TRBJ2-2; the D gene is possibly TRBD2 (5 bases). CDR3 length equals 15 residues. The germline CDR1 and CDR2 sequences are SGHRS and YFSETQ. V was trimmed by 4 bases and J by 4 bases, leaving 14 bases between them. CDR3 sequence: CASSPVGGSTGELFF. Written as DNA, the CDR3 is TGCGCCAGCAGCCCCGTGGGCGGGTCCACCGGGGAGCTGTTTTTT.

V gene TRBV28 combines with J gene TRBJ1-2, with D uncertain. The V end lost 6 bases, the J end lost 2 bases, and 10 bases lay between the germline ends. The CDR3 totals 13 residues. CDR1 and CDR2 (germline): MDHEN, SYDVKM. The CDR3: CASRGFANYGYTF. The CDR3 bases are TGTGCCAGCAGGGGTTTTGCGAACTATGGCTACACCTTC.

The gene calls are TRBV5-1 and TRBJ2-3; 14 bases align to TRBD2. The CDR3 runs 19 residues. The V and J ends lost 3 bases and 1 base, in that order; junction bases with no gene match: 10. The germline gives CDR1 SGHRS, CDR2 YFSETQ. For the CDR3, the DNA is TGCGCCAGCAGCTGGAGGGGGACTAGCGGGGGTTCGGGCACAGATACGCAGTATTTT. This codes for CASSWRGTSGGSGTDTQYF.

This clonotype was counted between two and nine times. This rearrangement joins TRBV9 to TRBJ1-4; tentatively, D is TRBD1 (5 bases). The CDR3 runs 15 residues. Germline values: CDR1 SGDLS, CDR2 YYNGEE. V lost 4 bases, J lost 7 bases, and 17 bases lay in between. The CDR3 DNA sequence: TGTGCCAGCAGCCCCAGGCCCGCGGGGGTTGAAAAACTGTTTTTT. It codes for CASSPRPAGVEKLFF.